This T cell receptor (beta chain) was sequenced in a study of shared clonotypes between healthy human individuals. Sequencing was at deep level. Scientists sequenced DNA from unsorted PBMC on ten immunoSEQ deep assay plates. The repertoire was sequenced with immunoSEQ multiplex PCR; TCRdb's copy has only in-frame clones and lacks some. The sample contains 450,000 to 550,000 clones, about four fifths of which appear only once. Germline lookup yields CDR1 SEHNR and CDR2 FQNEAQ (reference sequence). The ends lost 6 bases at V and 4 bases at J; junction bases unmatched: 11. This CDR3 region has 15 residues.

The sample was PBMCs. The TCR sequence derives from a woman between 40 and 50 years old in good health. Some clones in this sample may be carry-over from other donors' samples. V usage is TRBV7-9 and J usage is TRBJ1-2, with 7 bases matching TRBD1. The chain's CDR3 is CASSSRDRFTYGYTF. The DNA for the CDR3 is TGTGCCAGCAGTTCACGGGACAGATTTACCTATGGCTACACCTTC.